This TCR beta chain was profiled in a study of OX40 agonist ivuxolimab in advanced cancers. Study summary: It was ivuxolimab, an agonistic anti-OX40 (CD134) antibody, that patients were treated with. Head and neck, renal cell, melanoma or hepatocellular carcinoma were the cancers that dose-escalation patients had. Study-level findings and limits: What antigens the expanded peripheral T cells recognized was never established. More expanded clones were seen, on average, in CD8+ T cells than in CD4+.

The V and J ends lost 5 bases and 7 bases respectively, with 14 bases between them. CDR1 and CDR2 from the germline V gene are LNHDA and SQIVND (reference sequence). The CDR3 extends over 14 amino acids. About this clone itself: Its antigen is unidentified.

Clones were sequenced by immunoSEQ multiplex PCR, and TCRdb holds only the in-frame ones, with some missing. The sample yields around 66,000 clones, roughly four fifths seen once. This TCR was recovered from an adult with an advanced solid tumor such as melanoma, head and neck, liver or kidney cancer. The starting material was CD4+ or CD8+ T cells sorted from blood, obtained in a trial of the OX40 agonist ivuxolimab. This chain uses TRBV19 with TRBJ2-2; TRBD2 might be the D (6 bases). In nucleotides, the CDR3 is TGTGCCAGTAGTGTCGGAGGGAGTTTCGGGGAGCTGTTTTTT. Protein: CASSVGGSFGELFF.